Sequencing of this TCR beta chain was carried out in a study of Graves' ophthalmopathy and Graves' hyperthyroidism. Across the study: Hyperthyroidism was classified as stable if no ophthalmopathy occurred within 18 months of follow-up.

Findings of the study overall: Forecasting of ophthalmopathy progression by the model achieved less than 71% sensitivity and less than 80% specificity. A model of 13 signatures distinguished ophthalmopathy from stable hyperthyroidism at 87.88% sensitivity and 81.08% specificity.

Notes on this clonotype: Its antigen is not known. A much larger clone differs from this one at a single base, so this may be a read error.

Amplification of the TCR beta CDR3 regions used RNA transcripts (as template). An opening RT-PCR round employed HTBI primers and preceded a second-round multiplex PCR. TCRdb passed the multiplex PCR reads through MiXCR, listing each CDR3 protein once. The table lists about 550,000 distinct CDR3 sequences, about 35% of them singletons. Ineligible for inclusion were patients with other autoimmune diseases, uncontrolled infections, pregnancy or lactation. The CDR3 spans 14 residues. From germline, CDR1 is SGHRS and CDR2 YFSETQ. Trimming took off 3 bases at V and 6 bases at J, with 16 bases between the two ends.

The sequence came from an adult man with Graves' hyperthyroidism. This chain connects TRBV5-1 to TRBJ2-7; possibly TRBD1 or TRBD2 for D (6 bases each). Sequenced: peripheral blood or thyroid tissue (not recorded which). The CDR3 region is CASSWGAFGREQYF. The CDR3 DNA reads TGCGCCAGCAGCTGGGGGGCTTTCGGTCGCGAGCAGTACTTC.